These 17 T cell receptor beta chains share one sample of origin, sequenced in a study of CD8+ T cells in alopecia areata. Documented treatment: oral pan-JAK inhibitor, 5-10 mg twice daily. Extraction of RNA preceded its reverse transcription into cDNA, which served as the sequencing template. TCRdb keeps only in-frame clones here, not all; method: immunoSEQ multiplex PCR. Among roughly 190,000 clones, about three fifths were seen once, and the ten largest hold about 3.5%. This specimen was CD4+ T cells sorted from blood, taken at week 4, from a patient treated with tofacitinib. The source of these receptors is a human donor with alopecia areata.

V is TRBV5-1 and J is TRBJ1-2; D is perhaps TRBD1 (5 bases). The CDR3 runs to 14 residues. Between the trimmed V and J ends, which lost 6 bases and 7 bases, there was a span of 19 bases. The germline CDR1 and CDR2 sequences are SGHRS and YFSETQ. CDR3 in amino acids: CASKTTQGVGGYTF. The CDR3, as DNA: TGCGCCAGCAAAACGACTCAGGGCGTGGGTGGCTACACCTTC.

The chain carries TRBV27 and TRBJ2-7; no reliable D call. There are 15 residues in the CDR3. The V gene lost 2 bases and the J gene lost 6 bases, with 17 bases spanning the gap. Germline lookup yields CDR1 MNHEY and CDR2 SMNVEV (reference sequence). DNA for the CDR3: TGTGCCAGCAGTTTAACTGGTCTGGGTTTGGGCGAGCAGTACTTC. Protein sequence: CASSLTGLGLGEQYF.

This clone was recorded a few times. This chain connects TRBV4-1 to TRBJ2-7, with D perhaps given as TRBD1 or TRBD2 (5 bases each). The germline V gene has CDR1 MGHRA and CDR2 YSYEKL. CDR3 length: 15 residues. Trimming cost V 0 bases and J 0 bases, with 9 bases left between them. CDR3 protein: CASSQEAGSSYEQYF. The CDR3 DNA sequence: TGCGCCAGCAGCCAAGAGGCAGGGAGCTCCTACGAGCAGTACTTC.

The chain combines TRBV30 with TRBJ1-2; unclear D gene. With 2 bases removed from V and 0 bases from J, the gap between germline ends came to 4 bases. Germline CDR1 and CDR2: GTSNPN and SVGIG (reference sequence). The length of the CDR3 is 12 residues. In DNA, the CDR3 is TGTGCCTGGAGTAGAGCTAACTATGGCTACACCTTC. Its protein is CAWSRANYGYTF.

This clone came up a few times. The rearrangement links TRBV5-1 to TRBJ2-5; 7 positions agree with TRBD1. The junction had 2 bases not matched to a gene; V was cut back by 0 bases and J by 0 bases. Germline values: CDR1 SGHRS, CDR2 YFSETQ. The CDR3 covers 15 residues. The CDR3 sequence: CASSLGDRYQETQYF. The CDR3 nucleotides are TGCGCCAGCAGCTTGGGGGACAGATACCAAGAGACCCAGTACTTC.

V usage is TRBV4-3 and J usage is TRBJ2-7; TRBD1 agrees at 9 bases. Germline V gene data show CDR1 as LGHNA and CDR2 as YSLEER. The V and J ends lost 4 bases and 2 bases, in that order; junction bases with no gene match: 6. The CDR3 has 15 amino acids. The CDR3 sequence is CASSRGDRATYEQYF. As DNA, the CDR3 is TGCGCCAGCAGCCGGGGGGACAGGGCTACCTACGAGCAGTACTTC.

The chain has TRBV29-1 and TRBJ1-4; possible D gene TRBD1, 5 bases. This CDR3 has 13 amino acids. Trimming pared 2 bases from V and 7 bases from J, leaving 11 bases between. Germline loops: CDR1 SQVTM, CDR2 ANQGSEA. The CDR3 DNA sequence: TGCAGCGTTGAACGGCAGGGCGGTGAAAAACTGTTTTTT. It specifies CSVERQGGEKLFF.

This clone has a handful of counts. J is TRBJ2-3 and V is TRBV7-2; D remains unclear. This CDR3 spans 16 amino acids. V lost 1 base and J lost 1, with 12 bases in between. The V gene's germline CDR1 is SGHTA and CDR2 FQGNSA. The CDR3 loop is CASSLGLVVGTDTQYF. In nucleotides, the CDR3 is TGTGCCAGCAGCTTAGGGCTCGTTGTCGGCACAGATACGCAGTATTTT.

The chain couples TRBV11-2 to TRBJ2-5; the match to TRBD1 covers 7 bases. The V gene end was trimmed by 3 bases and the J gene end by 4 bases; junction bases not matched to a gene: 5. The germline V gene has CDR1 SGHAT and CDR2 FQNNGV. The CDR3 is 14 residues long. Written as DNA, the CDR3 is TGTGCCAGCAGCTTGAGGGGGCGCATAGAGACCCAGTACTTC. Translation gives CASSLRGRIETQYF.

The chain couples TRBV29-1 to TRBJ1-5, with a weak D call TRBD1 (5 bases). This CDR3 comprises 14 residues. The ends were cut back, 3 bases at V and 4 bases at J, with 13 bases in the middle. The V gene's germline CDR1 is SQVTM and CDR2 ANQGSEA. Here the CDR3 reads CSVEVTGGNQPQHF. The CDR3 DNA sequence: TGCAGCGTTGAGGTTACTGGGGGGAATCAGCCCCAGCATTTT.

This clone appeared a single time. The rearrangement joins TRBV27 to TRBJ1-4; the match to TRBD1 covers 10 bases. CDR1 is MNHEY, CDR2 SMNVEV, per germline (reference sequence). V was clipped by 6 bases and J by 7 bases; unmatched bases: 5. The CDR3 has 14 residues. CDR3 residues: CASRSWDRGEKLFF. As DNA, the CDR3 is TGTGCCAGCAGGTCCTGGGACAGGGGTGAAAAACTGTTTTTT.

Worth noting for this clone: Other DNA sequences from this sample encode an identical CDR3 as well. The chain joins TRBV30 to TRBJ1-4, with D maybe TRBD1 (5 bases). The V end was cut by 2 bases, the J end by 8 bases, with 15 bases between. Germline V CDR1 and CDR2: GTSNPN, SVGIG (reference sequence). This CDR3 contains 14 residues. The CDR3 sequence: CAWSPGGDGEKLFF. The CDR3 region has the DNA TGTGCCTGGAGTCCTGGGGGGGATGGCGAAAAACTGTTTTTT.

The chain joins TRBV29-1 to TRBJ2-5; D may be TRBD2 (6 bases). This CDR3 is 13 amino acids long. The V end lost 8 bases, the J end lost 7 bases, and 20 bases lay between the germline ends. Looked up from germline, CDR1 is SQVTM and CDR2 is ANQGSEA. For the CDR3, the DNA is TGCAGCTTCACCGGGACTGCTTCGGGGACCCAGTACTTC. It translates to CSFTGTASGTQYF.

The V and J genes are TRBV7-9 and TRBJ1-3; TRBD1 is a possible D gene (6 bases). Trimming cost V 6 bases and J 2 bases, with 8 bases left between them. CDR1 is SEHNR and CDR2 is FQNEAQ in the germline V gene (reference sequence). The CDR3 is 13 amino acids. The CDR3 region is CASRGGAGNTIYF. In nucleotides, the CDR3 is TGTGCCAGCAGAGGGGGGGCTGGAAACACCATATATTTT.

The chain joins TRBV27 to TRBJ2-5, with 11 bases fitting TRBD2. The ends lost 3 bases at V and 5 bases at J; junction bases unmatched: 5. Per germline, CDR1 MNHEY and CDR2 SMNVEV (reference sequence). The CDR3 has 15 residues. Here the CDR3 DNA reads TGTGCCAGCAGTTTGGGACTAGCGGTTGGGGAGACCCAGTACTTC. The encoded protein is CASSLGLAVGETQYF.

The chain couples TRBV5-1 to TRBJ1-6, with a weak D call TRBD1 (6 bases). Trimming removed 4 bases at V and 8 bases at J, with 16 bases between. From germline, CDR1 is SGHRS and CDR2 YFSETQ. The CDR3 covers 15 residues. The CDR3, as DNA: TGCGCCAGCAGCAGGGGGGGCCGTGGGGATTCACCCCTCCACTTT. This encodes CASSRGGRGDSPLHF.

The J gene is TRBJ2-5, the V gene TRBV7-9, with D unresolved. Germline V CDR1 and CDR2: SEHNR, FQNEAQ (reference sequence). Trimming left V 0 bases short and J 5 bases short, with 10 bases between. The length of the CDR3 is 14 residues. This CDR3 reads CASSLASVKETQYF. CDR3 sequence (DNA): TGTGCCAGCAGCTTAGCAAGTGTTAAGGAGACCCAGTACTTC.